The clone carrying this T cell receptor (beta chain) was recorded a few times. The sample comes from a study of blood T cell repertoires in COVID-19. Sequencing was performed with immunoSEQ multiplex PCR; in TCRdb, only in-frame clones are kept and a portion is missing. The sample records approximately 220,000 clones, about 80% being singletons. The CDR3 is 18 amino acids. In germline, CDR1 is MGHRA, CDR2 YSYEKL. With 4 bases clipped from V and 2 bases from J, the junction kept 10 bases outside the gene matches. V usage is TRBV4-1 and J usage is TRBJ2-1; 11 bases are shared with TRBD2. The TCR comes from a woman in her thirties or forties with acute COVID-19. Sequenced material: PBMCs or T cells enriched from blood (not recorded which). Here the CDR3 reads CASSRKLAGDPAYNEQFF. The DNA for the CDR3 is TGCGCCAGCAGCCGCAAACTAGCGGGAGATCCCGCCTACAATGAGCAGTTCTTC.